The clone carrying this TCR beta chain was observed a few times. Its antigen is still unknown. These data belong to a study of vaccination and CD4 T cells after COVID-19. Study as a whole: Median time from second vaccine dose to sampling was roughly 65 days (14 to 241).

Described treatment: roughly 11-day PBMC culture with coronavirus spike peptide pools or control peptides (ViraFEST assay). CD4+ T cells that came from the unexposed donor were collected before the COVID-19 pandemic (2011-2018). TCRs were sequenced by ViraFEST after antigen-specific T cells had been expanded with peptide pools. Where cells permitted, unexposed-donor CD4+ T cells were probed with SARS-CoV-2 S/N and four cold-coronavirus spikes. Germline CDR1 and CDR2: SGHRS and YFSETQ. V shed 1 base and J 2 bases; nucleotides not matched to a gene: 5. This CDR3 spans 15 amino acids. Sequencing of the DNA from cultured CD4+ T cells was carried out with the Oncomine TCR Beta short-read assay. TCRdb recomputed calls from the PCR reads with MiXCR, one row per CDR3 protein. The sample lists over a thousand distinct CDR3 sequences; more than 10% were seen once.

The sequence came from a human donor in good health. Sequenced: CD4+ T cells from blood, cultured in vitro. This chain joins TRBV5-1 and TRBJ2-7; 8 bases agree with TRBD2. CDR3 protein: CASSLSYSGAYEQYF. The CDR3 DNA follows: TGCGCCAGCAGCTTGTCTTATAGCGGGGCCTACGAGCAGTACTTC.